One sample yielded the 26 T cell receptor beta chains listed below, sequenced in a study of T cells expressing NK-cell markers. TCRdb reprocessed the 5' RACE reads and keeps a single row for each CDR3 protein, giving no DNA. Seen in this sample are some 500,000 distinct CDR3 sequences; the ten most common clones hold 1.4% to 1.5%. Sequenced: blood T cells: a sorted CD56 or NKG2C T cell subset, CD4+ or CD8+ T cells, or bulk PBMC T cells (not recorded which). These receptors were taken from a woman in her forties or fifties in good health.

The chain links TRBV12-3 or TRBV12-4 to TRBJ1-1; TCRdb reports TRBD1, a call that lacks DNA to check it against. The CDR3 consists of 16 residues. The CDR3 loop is CASSLGSGSRRTEAFF.

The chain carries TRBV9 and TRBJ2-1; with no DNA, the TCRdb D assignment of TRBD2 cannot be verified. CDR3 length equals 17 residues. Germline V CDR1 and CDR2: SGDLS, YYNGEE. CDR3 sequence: CASSGFRTSATYNEQFF.

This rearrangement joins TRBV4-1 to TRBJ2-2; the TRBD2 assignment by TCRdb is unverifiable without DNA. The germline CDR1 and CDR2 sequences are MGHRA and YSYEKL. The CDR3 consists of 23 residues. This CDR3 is CASSQVTSGRARLGAYNTGELFF.

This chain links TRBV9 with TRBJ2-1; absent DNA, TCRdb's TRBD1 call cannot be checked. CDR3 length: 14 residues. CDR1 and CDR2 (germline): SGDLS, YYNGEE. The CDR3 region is CASSVGQGAYSQFF.

The CDR3 spells CSAKSGGDSPGETQYF. The V and J genes are TRBV20-1 and TRBJ2-5; the TRBD1 assignment by TCRdb is unverifiable without DNA. CDR3 size: 16 residues. Germline V gene data show CDR1 as DFQATT and CDR2 as SNEGSKA (reference sequence).

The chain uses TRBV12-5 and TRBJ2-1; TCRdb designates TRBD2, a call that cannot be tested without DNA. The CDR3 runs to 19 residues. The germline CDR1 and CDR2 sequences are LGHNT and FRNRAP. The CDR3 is CASGLNIGTSGREYNEQFF.

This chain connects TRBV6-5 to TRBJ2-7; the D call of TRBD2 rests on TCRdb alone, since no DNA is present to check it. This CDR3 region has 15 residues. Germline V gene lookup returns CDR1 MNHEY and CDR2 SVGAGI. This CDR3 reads CASSDLAGAGYEQYF.

The chain's CDR3 is CSVKGGLAHEQFF. V usage is TRBV29-1 and J usage is TRBJ2-1; TCRdb's D call, TRBD1, is unchecked because there is no DNA. This CDR3 spans 13 amino acids. The germline gives CDR1 SQVTM, CDR2 ANQGSEA.

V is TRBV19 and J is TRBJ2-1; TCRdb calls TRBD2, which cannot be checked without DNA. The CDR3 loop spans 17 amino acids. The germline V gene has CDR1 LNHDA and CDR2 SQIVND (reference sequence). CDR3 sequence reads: CASSPFSLAGGFNEQFF.

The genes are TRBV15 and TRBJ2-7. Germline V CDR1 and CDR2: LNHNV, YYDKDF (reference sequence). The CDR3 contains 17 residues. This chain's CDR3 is CATSRDLGGAAPYEQYF.

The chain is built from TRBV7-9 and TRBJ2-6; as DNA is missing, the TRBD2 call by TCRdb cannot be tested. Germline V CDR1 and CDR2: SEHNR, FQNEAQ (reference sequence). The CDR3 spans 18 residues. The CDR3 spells CASSLALSSGSGANVLTF.

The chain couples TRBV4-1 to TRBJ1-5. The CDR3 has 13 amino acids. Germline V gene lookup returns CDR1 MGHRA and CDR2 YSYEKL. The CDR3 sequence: CASSLQPYQPQHF.

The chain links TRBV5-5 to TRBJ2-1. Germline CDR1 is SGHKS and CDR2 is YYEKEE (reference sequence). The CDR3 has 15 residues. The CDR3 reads CASSSQPSANNEQFF.

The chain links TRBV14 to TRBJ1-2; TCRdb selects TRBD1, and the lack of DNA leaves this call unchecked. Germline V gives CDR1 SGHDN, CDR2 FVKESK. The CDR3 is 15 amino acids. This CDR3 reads CASSQDGTVVYGYTF.

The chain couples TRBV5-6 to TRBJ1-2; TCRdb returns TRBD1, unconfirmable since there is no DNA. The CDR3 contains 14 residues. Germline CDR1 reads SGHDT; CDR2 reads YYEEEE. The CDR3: CASSSPDGGYGYTF.

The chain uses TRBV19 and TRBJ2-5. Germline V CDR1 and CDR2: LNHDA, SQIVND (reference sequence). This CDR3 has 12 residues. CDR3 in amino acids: CASSVKWETQYF. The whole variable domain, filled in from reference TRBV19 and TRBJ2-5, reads DGGITQSPKYLFRKEGQNVTLSCEQNLNHDAMYWYRQDPGQGLRLIYYSQIVNDFQKGDIAEGYSVSREKKESFPLTVTSAQKNPTAFYLCASSVKWETQYFGPGTRLLVL.

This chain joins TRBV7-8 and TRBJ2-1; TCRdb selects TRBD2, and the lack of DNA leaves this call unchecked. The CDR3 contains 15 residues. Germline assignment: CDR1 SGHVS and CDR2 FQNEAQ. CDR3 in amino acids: CASSLFETTYNEQFF. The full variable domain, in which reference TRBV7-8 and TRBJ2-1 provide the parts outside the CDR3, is GAGVSQSPRYKVAKRGQDVALRCDPISGHVSLFWYQQALGQGPEFLTYFQNEAQLDKSGLPSDRFFAERPEGSVSTLKIQRTQQEDSAVYLCASSLFETTYNEQFFGPGTRLTVL.

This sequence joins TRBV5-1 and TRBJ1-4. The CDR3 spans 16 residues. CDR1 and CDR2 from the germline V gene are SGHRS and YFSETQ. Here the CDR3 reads CASSRAQGATNEKLFF.

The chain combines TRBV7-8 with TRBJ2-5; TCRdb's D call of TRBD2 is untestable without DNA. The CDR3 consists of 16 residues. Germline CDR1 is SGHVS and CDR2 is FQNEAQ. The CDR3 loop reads CASSLGLPATIETQYF.

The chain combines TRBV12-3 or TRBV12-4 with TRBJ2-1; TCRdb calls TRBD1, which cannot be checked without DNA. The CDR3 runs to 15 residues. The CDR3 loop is CASLGGGGTYNEQFF.

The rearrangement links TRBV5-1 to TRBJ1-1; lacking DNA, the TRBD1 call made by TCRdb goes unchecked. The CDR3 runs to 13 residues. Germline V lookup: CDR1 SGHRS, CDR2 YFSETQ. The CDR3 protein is CASSTGVLTEAFF.

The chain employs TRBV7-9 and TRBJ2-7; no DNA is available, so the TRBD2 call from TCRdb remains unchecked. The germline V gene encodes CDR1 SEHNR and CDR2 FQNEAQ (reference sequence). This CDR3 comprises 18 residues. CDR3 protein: CASSLAMTQAATTYEQYF.

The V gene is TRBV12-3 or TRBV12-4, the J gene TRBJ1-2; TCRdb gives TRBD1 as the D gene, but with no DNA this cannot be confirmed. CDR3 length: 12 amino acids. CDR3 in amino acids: CASNRGNYGYTF.

CDR3 residues: CASSSGTSGSTDTQYF. The rearrangement joins TRBV7-2 to TRBJ2-3; TCRdb's D gene call, TRBD2, goes unchecked for lack of DNA. CDR3 length equals 16 residues. Germline CDR1 SGHTA, CDR2 FQGNSA.

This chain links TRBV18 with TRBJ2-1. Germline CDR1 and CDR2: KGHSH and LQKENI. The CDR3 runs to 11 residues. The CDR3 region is CASSGSTSKFF. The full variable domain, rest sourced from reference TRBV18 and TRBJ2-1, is NAGVMQNPRHLVRRRGQEARLRCSPMKGHSHVYWYRQLPEEGLKFMVYLQKENIIDESGMPKERFSAEFPKEGPSILRIQQVVRGDSAAYFCASSGSTSKFFGPGTRLTVL.

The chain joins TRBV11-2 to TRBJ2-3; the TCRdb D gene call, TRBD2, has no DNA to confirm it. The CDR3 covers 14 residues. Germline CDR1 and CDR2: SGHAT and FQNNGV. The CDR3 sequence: CASSHSGRADTQYF.